This T cell receptor beta chain was recovered during a study of cytomegalovirus exposure and HLA in healthy donors. The study's findings and limits: Only CMV serostatus was available as immune exposure information. In a later analysis, HLA-associated beta chains showed higher expansion and lower generation probabilities than comparable chains.

The CDR3 spans 14 residues. The junction had 9 bases not matched to a gene; V was cut back by 5 bases and J by 3 bases. The germline V gene has CDR1 SQVTM and CDR2 ANQGSEA. Worth noting for this clone: Its specificity is unknown.

Primers included in the PCR were 60 Vbeta and 13 Jbeta primers. Measured with immunoSEQ multiplex PCR; TCRdb has only the in-frame clones, and not every one. The table shows fewer than 150,000 clones, with roughly 80% occurring only once. The sequenced sample was PBMCs. This TCR was recovered from a man under 40 in good health and CMV-seronegative. V usage is TRBV29-1 and J usage is TRBJ2-7, with TRBD2 matching 8 bases. The CDR3 region has the DNA TGCAGCGTTTCGGGGGGGCGCGGTTACTACGAGCAGTACTTC. Protein product: CSVSGGRGYYEQYF.